The source of this T cell receptor (beta chain) is a study of blood T cells in healthy people across ages. Per germline, CDR1 SGHRS and CDR2 YFSETQ. V was pared by 1 base and J by 8 bases, with 8 bases of the junction left unmatched. This CDR3 has 14 amino acids. The second PCR ran roughly 6 to 11 cycles with a sample-barcoded 5' primer and J-beta primers. TCRdb reanalysed the 5' RACE reads using MiXCR and keeps one entry per CDR3 protein. Among about 1 million distinct CDR3 sequences, roughly 45% were seen once, and the ten largest hold 15% to 20%. This clonotype has just a few counts. Its antigen is as yet unknown. Every participating donor contributed 8.5 to 10 milliliters of peripheral blood through a draw. The authors extracted at least 6 micrograms of total RNA per sample. Study findings and constraints: The study found more naive CD4+ cells and higher diversity in long-lived than aged donors. The study could not conclusively compare naive and antigen-experienced cells, given its unsorted PBMCs.

Sequenced input: blood. The rearrangement joins TRBV5-1 to TRBJ1-2, with 7 bases identical to TRBD1. This clonotype was sampled from a woman aged 55-69 years in good health. CDR3 in amino acids: CASSLSQGVGGYTF. CDR3 coding DNA: TGCGCCAGCAGCTTGAGCCAGGGGGTTGGCGGCTACACCTTC.